A single sample is the source of the 27 T cell receptor beta chains below, sequenced in a study of T-cell reconstitution after alpha-beta-depleted transplantation in children (dated by TCRdb to the mid-2010s). Library generation was performed with PCR. The sequencer listed for this sample is Illumina HiSeq 2500. TCR library preparation used molecular barcoding, with unique molecular identifiers applied to normalize quantification of the TCRbeta repertoire. TCRdb cleaned the public reads at Q25 with fastp, built clones with MiXCR and kept in-frame beta chains. Rows are unified per CDR3 protein, each entry keeping the most common DNA and genes. For this sample the table gives 40,000 to 55,000 distinct CDR3 sequences, of which around 9% were detected only once. 27% of the sample rests with the top ten. Read against the paper, the sample's time point label means: day 60 (about 2 months) after transplantation. The sample's treatment or condition label, decoded: allogeneic hematopoietic cell transplantation with graft depleted of TCRalphabeta T cells and CD19 B cells.

The material was PBMCs, mostly from graft donor cells, obtained 60 days after TCRalphabeta/CD19-depleted stem cell transplant. The receptors come from a male patient aged 2-15 years who had a stem cell transplant for chronic granulomatous disease, so the T cells may come from the graft donor.

This clonotype was observed many times. The V call is TRBV27, the J call TRBJ1-2; possible D gene TRBD1, 6 bases. The V gene lost 5 bases and the J gene lost 2 bases, with 9 bases spanning the gap. CDR1 and CDR2 (germline): MNHEY, SMNVEV (reference sequence). This CDR3 has 13 residues. The CDR3 DNA follows: TGTGCCAGCAGTCACGGACAGAACTATGGCTACACCTTC. This gives the protein CASSHGQNYGYTF.

The chain employs TRBV27 and TRBJ1-1, with D hard to call. This CDR3 contains 15 residues. V lost 3 bases and J 0 bases, leaving 11 bases between the germline ends. Germline values: CDR1 MNHEY, CDR2 SMNVEV (reference sequence). CDR3 bases: TGTGCCAGCAGTTTCCGGGTTCACATGAACACTGAAGCTTTCTTT. This translates into CASSFRVHMNTEAFF.

This clonotype was found many times. The rearrangement joins TRBV6-5 to TRBJ2-1, with 12 bases identical to TRBD2. The CDR3 consists of 15 residues. Germline lookup yields CDR1 MNHEY and CDR2 SVGAGI. The V gene end was trimmed by 7 bases and the J gene end by 7 bases; junction bases not matched to a gene: 8. The CDR3 region has the DNA TGTGCCAGCACCCTACTCGGACTAGCGGGGAATGAGCAGTTCTTC. Its translation: CASTLLGLAGNEQFF.

The chain joins TRBV27 to TRBJ2-7; a possible D gene is TRBD2 (5 bases). The V and J ends lost 1 base and 0 bases respectively, with 13 bases between them. From germline, CDR1 is MNHEY and CDR2 SMNVEV (reference sequence). The CDR3 sequence is 16 residues long. In nucleotides, the CDR3 is TGTGCCAGCAGTTTATTGTGGACTCCAGCCTCCTACGAGCAGTACTTC. Its protein product is CASSLLWTPASYEQYF.

This clonotype has ten or more counts. The chain recombines TRBV15 with TRBJ1-6, with 11 bases fitting TRBD1. Germline assignment: CDR1 LNHNV and CDR2 YYDKDF (reference sequence). The V and J ends lost 0 bases and 10 bases, in that order; junction bases with no gene match: 5. This CDR3 spans 16 amino acids. In DNA, the CDR3 is TGTGCCACCAGCAGAGATGAGGGGACAGGGGGGTCACCCCTCCACTTT. Amino acid sequence: CATSRDEGTGGSPLHF.

In this sample, this clonotype turned up a few times. This chain connects TRBV20-1 to TRBJ2-6; possibly TRBD2 for D (6 bases). The germline V gene has CDR1 DFQATT and CDR2 SNEGSKA (reference sequence). The CDR3 has 17 amino acids. The V end was cut by 4 bases, the J end by 0 bases, with 16 bases between. The CDR3 DNA reads TGCAGTGCTACTTCCGGGGGTTCCCACTCTGGGGCCAACGTCCTGACTTTC. It codes for CSATSGGSHSGANVLTF.

In this sample, this clonotype turned up many times. The chain is built from TRBV9 and TRBJ1-5, with D possibly being TRBD1 (6 bases). V shed 7 bases and J shed 2 bases, with 13 bases lying between them. Germline V gives CDR1 SGDLS, CDR2 YYNGEE. The CDR3 extends over 14 amino acids. Here the CDR3 reads CASSKGVGNQPQHF. The CDR3 bases are TGTGCCAGCTCCAAGGGGGTTGGCAATCAGCCCCAGCATTTT.

This clonotype showed up just once. A read error is possible here, since a much larger clone lies one base away. The J gene is TRBJ2-1, the V gene TRBV20-1; perhaps TRBD2 as D (7 bases). The CDR3 is made up of 19 amino acids. CDR1 is DFQATT and CDR2 is SNEGSKA in the germline V gene (reference sequence). Deletions cut 0 bases from V and 2 bases from J, with 23 bases between. The CDR3 spells CSARDRGGAGSGPYNEQFF. The CDR3 nucleotides are TGCAGTGCTAGAGATAGAGGGGGAGCGGGGTCTGGCCCCTACAATGAGCAGTTCTTC.

This clonotype showed up many times. The rearrangement joins TRBV21-1 to TRBJ2-3; the table's D call, TRBD2, was not checked against the DNA. TRBV21-1 is a recognized pseudogene. CDR3 length: 16 residues. CDR3 DNA: TGTGCCAGCAGCACTCTAGCGGGAGATTGGACAGATACGCAGTATTTT. Translated, it gives CASSTLAGDWTDTQYF.

The V call is TRBV27, the J call TRBJ1-2; D perhaps matches TRBD1 (6 bases). The CDR3 runs to 14 residues. The germline CDR1 and CDR2 sequences are MNHEY and SMNVEV (reference sequence). V gave up 4 bases and J gave up 0 bases, with 9 bases separating them. Here the CDR3 reads CASSSSGANYGYTF. Written as DNA, the CDR3 is TGTGCCAGCAGTTCCTCAGGGGCTAACTATGGCTACACCTTC.

There are many counts of this clonotype. V usage is TRBV5-1 and J usage is TRBJ1-2, with 9 bases fitting TRBD1. Germline CDR1 SGHRS, CDR2 YFSETQ. J gave up 2 bases and V 4 bases, and 3 bases lay outside the gene matches. This CDR3 comprises 14 residues. CDR3 DNA sequence: TGCGCCAGCAGCCCAGGACAGGGGAACTATGGCTACACCTTC. It encodes CASSPGQGNYGYTF.

This clonotype has ten or more counts. The chain links TRBV5-1 to TRBJ1-2, with D maybe TRBD1 (6 bases). V gave up 4 bases and J gave up 8 bases, with 18 bases separating them. Germline V gene data show CDR1 as SGHRS and CDR2 as YFSETQ. The CDR3 loop spans 14 amino acids. The CDR3, as DNA: TGCGCCAGCAGCCTGCTTGGGGGGCGTCGGGGCTACACCTTC. Translated: CASSLLGGRRGYTF.

The table lists this clonotype with many counts. The chain has TRBV7-8 and TRBJ1-1; 7 nucleotides line up with TRBD1. There are 15 residues in the CDR3. Trimming at V came to 1 base and at J to 2 bases, leaving 4 bases not matched to a gene. Germline V gene sequence: CDR1 SGHVS, CDR2 FQNEAQ. The CDR3 loop is CASSLVGTDNTEAFF. The DNA of the CDR3 is TGTGCCAGCAGCTTAGTTGGGACAGATAACACTGAAGCTTTCTTT.

This clonotype was seen ten or more times. This chain connects TRBV5-6 to TRBJ2-1; 9 bases map to TRBD1. Germline lookup yields CDR1 SGHDT and CDR2 YYEEEE. With V trimmed by 4 bases and J by 9 bases, 17 bases remained unmatched. This CDR3 is 17 amino acids long. The DNA for the CDR3 is TGTGCCAGCAGCCCTACCCCCGGGACAGGGTCGTCTGGTGAGCAGTTCTTC. Translated, it gives CASSPTPGTGSSGEQFF.

This clonotype was counted at least ten times. This chain uses TRBV5-1 with TRBJ2-3, with 9 bases identical to TRBD2. After removal of 0 bases from V and 3 bases from J, the junction contained 8 bases not matched to a gene. CDR1 SGHRS and CDR2 YFSETQ come from the germline V gene. The CDR3 is 17 residues long. The CDR3 DNA follows: TGCGCCAGCAGCTTGGAGGGCGGGAGGGCCCGAACAGATACGCAGTATTTT. Translation: CASSLEGGRARTDTQYF.

V is TRBV20-1 and J is TRBJ2-1, with 14 bases fitting TRBD2. In germline, CDR1 is DFQATT, CDR2 SNEGSKA (reference sequence). Germline trimming cut 2 bases from V and 7 bases from J; bases unmatched to any gene: 10. CDR3 length equals 17 residues. The CDR3 DNA sequence: TGCAGTGCTAGATGGGAGACTAGCGGGAGGGCCTGGAATGAGCAGTTCTTC. Translated, it gives CSARWETSGRAWNEQFF.

The sample holds a few counts of this clonotype. J is TRBJ2-2 and V is TRBV12-3 or TRBV12-4; tentatively, D is TRBD2 (6 bases). The CDR3 contains 14 residues. V lost 8 bases, J lost 8 bases, and 18 bases lay in between. In nucleotides, the CDR3 is TGTGCCAGCCGTGGACGGAGGGGCTCGGGGGAGCTGTTTTTT. Protein: CASRGRRGSGELFF.

There are many counts of this clonotype. The rearrangement joins TRBV5-1 to TRBJ1-6, with D unresolved. V shed 5 bases and J shed 7 bases, with 10 bases lying between them. The CDR3 covers 13 residues. Germline CDR1 reads SGHRS; CDR2 reads YFSETQ. In nucleotides, the CDR3 is TGCGCCAGCAGAGCCGGGGAAAATTCACCCCTCCACTTT. This translates into CASRAGENSPLHF.

This clonotype showed up many times. The CDR3 DNA reads TGCGCCAGCAACCCCCTTTTCCTAGCGAACACCGGGGAGCTGTTTTTT. Translating gives CASNPLFLANTGELFF. The V and J genes are TRBV4-1 and TRBJ2-2; D is undetermined. There are 16 residues in the CDR3. The V end lost 7 bases, the J end lost 0 bases, and 15 bases lay between the germline ends. The germline V gene has CDR1 MGHRA and CDR2 YSYEKL.

This clonotype was seen repeatedly, ten times or more. The J gene is TRBJ2-6, the V gene TRBV7-6; 7 bases fit TRBD1. CDR1 and CDR2 (germline): SGHVS, FNYEAQ. After removal of 1 base from V and 0 bases from J, the junction contained 9 bases not matched to a gene. The length of the CDR3 is 19 residues. The CDR3 DNA sequence: TGTGCCAGCAGCTTAGTGGCCGGGACAGCCCGCTCTGGGGCCAACGTCCTGACTTTC. This codes for CASSLVAGTARSGANVLTF.

This clonotype was seen many times. J is TRBJ2-1 and V is TRBV2; D is perhaps TRBD1 (6 bases). Trimming removed 4 bases from V and 5 bases from J, with 21 bases in between. The CDR3 covers 17 residues. Germline assignment: CDR1 SNHLY and CDR2 FYNNEI. CDR3 nucleotide sequence: TGTGCCAGCAGTGTGGTGGCCGGGACATCTCTTGACAATGAGCAGTTCTTC. Protein: CASSVVAGTSLDNEQFF.

This clonotype has at least ten counts. The gene calls are TRBV6-6 and TRBJ1-5; D call uncertain. The CDR3 consists of 13 residues. V was trimmed by 8 bases and J by 3 bases, leaving 11 bases between them. In germline, CDR1 is MNHNY, CDR2 SVGAGI (reference sequence). DNA for the CDR3: TGTGCCAGCCTCCGGACGGCCAATCAGCCCCAGCATTTT. This gives the protein CASLRTANQPQHF.

This clonotype occurred a few times. The genes are TRBV9 and TRBJ2-6; 8 nucleotides align to TRBD1. Per the germline V gene, CDR1 is SGDLS and CDR2 is YYNGEE. This CDR3 has 17 amino acids. The junction had 7 bases not matched to a gene; V was cut back by 5 bases and J by 0 bases. The CDR3 coding sequence is TGTGCCAGCAGTCAGGGGGCGGCCAACTCTGGGGCCAACGTCCTGACTTTC. This gives the protein CASSQGAANSGANVLTF.

This clonotype was found many times. Here the CDR3 reads CASSPEPDQPQHF. The CDR3 DNA reads TGTGCCAGCAGCCCAGAACCCGATCAGCCCCAGCATTTT. The chain links TRBV5-4 to TRBJ1-5; D gene unclear. The length of the CDR3 is 13 residues. Trimming shortened V by 4 bases and J by 5 bases, and 10 bases separated the two germline ends. Germline CDR1 and CDR2: SGHNT and YYREEE (reference sequence).

This clonotype was seen many times. J is TRBJ2-3 and V is TRBV20-1; 8 bases align to TRBD1. The CDR3 has 14 residues. V lost 5 bases to trimming and J lost 0 bases; unmatched junction nucleotides: 4. CDR1 and CDR2 from the germline V gene are DFQATT and SNEGSKA (reference sequence). Written as DNA, the CDR3 is TGCAGTGCTCTGGACAGGGCCAGCACAGATACGCAGTATTTT. Translation: CSALDRASTDTQYF.

This clonotype was picked up many times. The junction departs from the called germline gene at one end, perhaps through a read error. The rearrangement joins TRBV2 to TRBJ2-3, with D possibly TRBD1 on 6 matching bases. The germline V gene has CDR1 SNHLY and CDR2 FYNNEI. This CDR3 has 14 amino acids. The CDR3 region has the DNA TGTGCCAGAAGTGAGGCAGGGACAACAGATACGCAGTATTTT. Its translation: CARSEAGTTDTQYF. Filled out from reference TRBV2 and TRBJ2-3, the complete variable domain reads EPEVTQTPSHQVTQMGQEVILRCVPISNHLYFYWYRQILGQKVEFLVSFYNNEISEKSEIFDDQFSVERPDGSNFTLKIRSTKLEDSAMYFCARSEAGTTDTQYFGPGTRLTVL.

The chain joins TRBV7-2 to TRBJ2-7, with 10 bases aligning to TRBD2. J was trimmed by 4 bases and V by 1 base; bases with no gene match: 4. CDR3 length equals 15 residues. CDR1 and CDR2 from the germline V gene are SGHTA and FQGNSA. The DNA for the CDR3 is TGTGCCAGCAGCTTAGAGGCTAGCGGGAGTTACGAGCAGTACTTC. It encodes CASSLEASGSYEQYF.